This T cell receptor beta chain was captured by sequencing in a study of T cell responses to AZD1222 COVID-19 vaccine. About the study: Second-dose intervals of approximately 4 or approximately 12 weeks were pooled. Study-level points and caveats: Mostly white British, mostly female donors; authors suggested clonal diversity may be underestimated.

Germline CDR1 reads LGHDT; CDR2 reads YNNKEL (reference sequence). This CDR3 comprises 14 residues. V lost 2 bases, J lost 12 bases, and 9 bases stayed unmatched. Comments on this clone: The antigen remains unidentified.

Some clones are missing from TCRdb's copy, which holds only in-frame ones; the method was immunoSEQ multiplex PCR. The table has some 100,000 clones, about 91% seen once. Sequenced material: peripheral blood, taken on day 0 of AZD1222 vaccination. The TCR sequence derives from an adult in good health. The chain joins TRBV3-1 (or the pseudogene TRBV3-2) to TRBJ1-2, with 10 bases matching TRBD1. This chain's CDR3 is CASSQMGQGRLNTF. The CDR3 nucleotides read TGTGCCAGCAGCCAAATGGGACAGGGGAGACTCAACACCTTC.